Listed here are 10 T cell receptor beta chains from one sample, sequenced in a study of blood T cell repertoires in COVID-19. Measured with immunoSEQ multiplex PCR; TCRdb has only the in-frame clones, and not every one. The repertoire holds about 410,000 clones, 75% to 90% seen once, with around 1.4% in the top ten. The specimen was peripheral blood. The receptors shown here come from a woman in her twenties or thirties with active or convalescent COVID-19.

This clone was detected many times. This sequence joins TRBV6-5 and TRBJ1-4; no reliable D call. Trimming shortened V by 6 bases and J by 8 bases, and 19 bases separated the two germline ends. From germline, CDR1 is MNHEY and CDR2 SVGAGI. There are 15 residues in the CDR3. CDR3 residues: CASSPGTDGGEKLFF. CDR3 in DNA: TGTGCCAGCAGCCCAGGAACAGATGGAGGCGAAAAACTGTTTTTT.

In DNA, the CDR3 is TGTGCCAGCAGTCCGCCGGGACAGGGAAACCGGTATGGCTACACCTTC. Translated: CASSPPGQGNRYGYTF. The chain couples TRBV28 to TRBJ1-2; 9 bases map to TRBD1. This CDR3 region has 16 residues. Per germline, CDR1 MDHEN and CDR2 SYDVKM. The ends lost 5 bases at V and 5 bases at J; junction bases unmatched: 12.

The chain joins TRBV5-8 to TRBJ2-7; 12 bases line up with TRBD1. Trimming at V came to 2 bases and at J to 6 bases, leaving 6 bases not matched to a gene. The CDR3 is 15 residues long. Looked up from germline, CDR1 is SGHTS and CDR2 is YDEGEE. CDR3 sequence: CASSFRDRGLGEQYF. CDR3 coding DNA: TGTGCCAGCAGCTTCCGGGACAGGGGGCTCGGCGAGCAGTACTTC.

V gene TRBV2 combines with J gene TRBJ1-2; D unclear. The ends were cut back, 5 bases at V and 8 bases at J, with 18 bases in the middle. Germline CDR1 and CDR2: SNHLY and FYNNEI. There are 14 residues in the CDR3. CDR3 in amino acids: CASSPNRLIIGYTF. CDR3 nucleotide sequence: TGTGCCAGCAGTCCTAACCGACTGATTATCGGCTACACCTTC.

The chain links TRBV12-5 to TRBJ2-7; tentative D call: TRBD2 (5 bases). This CDR3 has 15 amino acids. Germline lookup yields CDR1 LGHNT and CDR2 FRNRAP. The germline V and J ends were trimmed by 5 bases and 3 bases, with 17 bases remaining between them. The CDR3 region is CASGPGRPLDYEQYF. CDR3 sequence (DNA): TGTGCTAGTGGTCCCGGTCGGCCACTAGACTACGAGCAGTACTTC.

The V gene is TRBV6-5, the J gene TRBJ1-6, with D possibly being TRBD1 (6 bases). V lost 7 bases and J 10 bases, leaving 8 bases between the germline ends. The CDR3 consists of 11 residues. Germline V gives CDR1 MNHEY, CDR2 SVGAGI. Here the CDR3 DNA reads TGTGCCAGCAAGGGGGACTCACCCCTCCACTTT. Translating it yields CASKGDSPLHF.

V usage is TRBV3-1 (or the pseudogene TRBV3-2) and J usage is TRBJ2-5; possible D gene TRBD1, 5 bases. This CDR3 is 14 amino acids long. CDR1 and CDR2 (germline): LGHDT, YNNKEL (reference sequence). V shed 3 bases and J shed 5 bases, with 13 bases lying between them. CDR3 residues: CASSQSGAKETQYF. The CDR3 region has the DNA TGTGCCAGCAGCCAGAGTGGGGCGAAGGAGACCCAGTACTTC.

The CDR3 DNA sequence: TGCGCCAGCAGTGACGTCAGGGGGCGAAACACTGAAGCTTTCTTT. Amino acids: CASSDVRGRNTEAFF. The chain links TRBV10-2 to TRBJ1-1; 8 bases agree with TRBD1. Germline V lookup: CDR1 WSHSY, CDR2 SAAADI. The CDR3 has 15 residues. V gave up 3 bases and J gave up 2 bases; unmatched junction bases: 5.

The chain couples TRBV3-1 (or the pseudogene TRBV3-2) to TRBJ2-1; TRBD2 might be the D (5 bases). Trimming removed 0 bases at V and 3 bases at J, with 21 bases between. Looked up from germline, CDR1 is LGHDT and CDR2 is YNNKEL (reference sequence). This CDR3 contains 19 residues. The CDR3 region is CASSQEEGEAEHYYNEQFF. CDR3 in DNA: TGTGCCAGCAGCCAAGAAGAGGGCGAAGCGGAGCACTACTACAATGAGCAGTTCTTC.

The chain links TRBV10-1 to TRBJ2-5; 14 bases fit TRBD2. The J segment lost 2 bases and the V segment lost 6 bases, leaving 5 bases of the junction unmatched. Germline CDR1 and CDR2: WNHNN and SYGVQD (reference sequence). The CDR3 contains 16 residues. The DNA of the CDR3 is TGCGCCAGCAGGGGACTAGCGGGAGTGCAGCAAGAGACCCAGTACTTC. This encodes CASRGLAGVQQETQYF.